Presented here are 2 T cell receptor beta chains from one specimen sequenced in a study of CD8 T cells in Susac syndrome. RNA totalling about 0.5 to 1 ug underwent reverse transcription with random hexamers. Via MiXCR, TCRdb re-called the immunoSEQ multiplex PCR reads, giving one row per CDR3 protein. The sample has 350,000 to 550,000 distinct CDR3 sequences, around 85% seen once; the top ten hold approximately 0.12%. Material: CD8+ T cells from PBMCs. Receptors were obtained from a human donor with multiple sclerosis.

The sample holds many counts of this clonotype. This sequence joins TRBV19 and TRBJ2-7; maybe TRBD2 (5 bases). The V end lost 4 bases, the J end lost 4 bases, and 5 bases lay between the germline ends. Germline CDR1 reads LNHDA; CDR2 reads SQIVND (reference sequence). The CDR3 covers 11 residues. In DNA form, the CDR3 reads TGTGCCAGTAGTACGGGGTACGAGCAGTACTTC. Amino acid sequence: CASSTGYEQYF. The variable domain in full, completed from reference TRBV19 and TRBJ2-7, reads DGGITQSPKYLFRKEGQNVTLSCEQNLNHDAMYWYRQDPGQGLRLIYYSQIVNDFQKGDIAEGYSVSREKKESFPLTVTSAQKNPTAFYLCASSTGYEQYFGPGTRLTVT.

This clonotype has just one count. The V gene is TRBV5-1, the J gene TRBJ1-6; D may be TRBD1 (5 bases). CDR1 SGHRS and CDR2 YFSETQ come from the germline V gene. V shed 2 bases and J shed 7 bases, with 13 bases lying between them. The CDR3 has 15 residues. The CDR3 loop reads CASSFGDSPNSPLHF. The CDR3, as DNA: TGCGCCAGCAGCTTTGGGGACTCTCCGAATTCACCCCTCCACTTT. Looking up the rest from reference TRBV5-1 and TRBJ1-6 gives the full variable domain: KAGVTQTPRYLIKTRGQQVTLSCSPISGHRSVSWYQQTPGQGLQFLFEYFSETQRNKGNFPGRFSGRQFSNSRSEMNVSTLELGDSALYLCASSFGDSPNSPLHFGNGTRLTVT.